These T cell receptor beta chains were read from a single sample in a study of blood T cell repertoires in COVID-19. Repertoires were generated with immunoSEQ multiplex PCR, while TCRdb's copy carries only in-frame clones and drops some. The table records under 60,000 clones, roughly 89% of them present only once. Sequencing was performed on peripheral blood. The receptors stem from a woman aged 80 or over with acute or convalescent COVID-19. Both conserved end residues are part of each CDR3. The D gene is left open where the match is weak. The listing skips clone size in some rows; elsewhere it reads once, few, many or a size class.

J | V | size | D | CDR3 | DNA
TRBJ2-5 | TRBV7-8 | - | TRBD1 | CATGTGLETQYF | TGTGCCACGGGGACAGGGCTGGAGACCCAGTACTTC
TRBJ2-3 | TRBV19 | - | TRBD2 | CASSIAKRGDGDTQYF | TGTGCCAGTAGTATAGCGAAGCGGGGGGATGGAGATACGCAGTATTTT
TRBJ2-1 | TRBV11-3 | - | TRBD2 | CASSFSGGANNEQFF | TGTGCCAGCAGCTTTAGCGGGGGGGCCAACAATGAGCAGTTCTTC
TRBJ2-7 | TRBV13 | - | TRBD2 | CASSRTPKTSGTPDEQYF | TGTGCCAGCAGCCGCACTCCCAAGACTAGCGGGACCCCGGACGAGCAGTACTTC
TRBJ2-2 | TRBV2 | few | - | CASRRGGTGELFF | TGTGCCAGCAGACGGGGTGGGACCGGGGAGCTGTTTTTT
TRBJ1-1 | TRBV5-8 | - | - | CASSRGFIRVTEAFF | TGTGCCAGCAGCCGGGGGTTTATAAGGGTTACTGAAGCTTTCTTT
TRBJ1-4 | TRBV13 | - | TRBD1 | CASSTGQGGEEKLFF | TGTGCCAGCAGCACGGGACAGGGGGGGGAGGAAAAACTGTTTTTT
TRBJ2-2 | TRBV2 | once | TRBD2 | CASMLAGVNTGELFF | TGTGCCAGCATGCTGGCGGGGGTAAACACCGGGGAGCTGTTTTTT
TRBJ1-1 | TRBV27 | - | - | CASSRTTGKATEAFF | TGTGCCAGCAGCCGAACCACAGGGAAGGCAACTGAAGCTTTCTTT
TRBJ1-1 | TRBV19 | - | TRBD1 | CASSIDFPDRGEAFF | TGTGCCAGTAGTATAGATTTCCCGGACAGGGGTGAAGCTTTCTTT
TRBJ1-5 | TRBV5-4 | - | TRBD1 | CASSYGQGSHQPQHF | TGTGCCAGCAGCTACGGACAGGGTTCGCATCAGCCCCAGCATTTT
TRBJ2-1 | TRBV7-2 | - | TRBD2 | CASSLTGTSGGRNEQFF | TGTGCCAGCAGCTTAACCGGGACTAGCGGGGGGCGCAATGAGCAGTTCTTC
TRBJ1-2 | TRBV19 | - | TRBD1 | CASSTGTGRLEGYTF | TGTGCCAGTAGCACCGGGACAGGGAGATTGGAGGGCTACACCTTC
TRBJ1-5 | TRBV27 | - | TRBD1 | CASSYTGTGPQPQHF | TGTGCCAGCAGTTACACCGGGACAGGTCCCCAGCCCCAGCATTTT
TRBJ2-1 | TRBV5-4 | few | TRBD2 | CASSSRLAGGYNEQFF | TGTGCCAGCAGCTCCCGACTAGCGGGGGGGTACAATGAGCAGTTCTTC
TRBJ2-1 | TRBV27 | - | TRBD2 | CASSRWLAGGTYNEQFF | TGTGCCAGCAGTCGCTGGTTAGCGGGGGGGACCTACAATGAGCAGTTCTTC
TRBJ2-2 | TRBV28 | - | TRBD1 | CASSFTRTGIGTGELFF | TGTGCCAGCAGTTTTACCCGGACAGGCATCGGCACCGGGGAGCTGTTTTTT
TRBJ2-1 | TRBV7-7 | - | TRBD2 | CASSLGLATNNEQFF | TGTGCTAGCAGCTTGGGACTAGCGACCAACAATGAGCAGTTCTTC
TRBJ1-3 | TRBV3-1/TRBV3-2 | - | - | CASSQDGAVSGNTIYF | TGTGCCAGCAGCCAAGATGGGGCAGTCTCTGGAAACACCATATATTTT
TRBJ2-6 | TRBV5-8 | - | - | CASSLGGGSGANVLTF | TGTGCCAGCAGCTTGGGTGGCGGCTCTGGGGCCAACGTCCTGACTTTC
TRBJ2-3 | TRBV28 | once | - | CASSSLAGAGADTQYF | TGTGCCAGCAGTTCTCTCGCGGGGGCTGGAGCAGATACGCAGTATTTT
TRBJ2-5 | TRBV7-9 | - | TRBD1 | CASSSTAGQGRETQYF | TGTGCCAGCAGCTCCACCGCGGGACAGGGACGGGAGACCCAGTACTTC
TRBJ1-2 | TRBV6-5 | - | - | CASRTPGAYGYTF | TGTGCCAGCAGAACTCCAGGGGCCTATGGCTACACCTTC
TRBJ2-5 | TRBV5-1 | - | - | CASSLGGMAGGETQYF | TGCGCCAGCAGCTTGGGAGGGATGGCGGGCGGAGAGACCCAGTACTTC
TRBJ2-5 | TRBV25-1 | - | - | CASRGAETQYF | TGTGCCAGCAGGGGGGCAGAGACCCAGTACTTC
TRBJ2-1 | TRBV19 | - | TRBD2 | CASRRSGGGDEQFF | TGTGCCAGTAGGCGTAGCGGGGGGGGCGATGAGCAGTTCTTC
TRBJ2-2 | TRBV7-9 | - | TRBD1 | CASPGQGNTGELFF | TGTGCCAGTCCGGGACAGGGGAACACCGGGGAGCTGTTTTTT
TRBJ1-4 | TRBV19 | - | TRBD1 | CASSTPTGGVEKLFF | TGTGCCAGTAGTACCCCCACAGGGGGCGTTGAAAAACTGTTTTTT
TRBJ1-5 | TRBV5-5 | - | TRBD1 | CASSKTGVNQPQHF | TGTGCCAGCAGCAAGACAGGGGTCAATCAGCCCCAGCATTTT
TRBJ1-1 | TRBV6-1 | - | TRBD1 | CASSEEQGWNTEAFF | TGTGCCAGCAGTGAAGAACAGGGGTGGAACACTGAAGCTTTCTTT
TRBJ1-6 | TRBV5-1 | - | - | CASRPAGLPDSPLHF | TGCGCCAGCCGGCCGGCGGGTTTGCCCGATTCACCCCTCCACTTT
TRBJ1-4 | TRBV19 | few | TRBD1 | CASSPTGGQINEKLFF | TGTGCCAGTAGTCCCACAGGGGGGCAGATCAATGAAAAACTGTTTTTT
TRBJ2-2 | TRBV19 | - | TRBD2 | CASSRLFRGGDTGELFF | TGTGCCAGTAGCCGACTATTCCGGGGGGGAGACACCGGGGAGCTGTTTTTT
TRBJ1-2 | TRBV3-1/TRBV3-2 | - | - | CASSQAGDYGYTF | TGTGCCAGCAGCCAAGCCGGGGACTATGGCTACACCTTC
TRBJ2-5 | TRBV6-6 | - | TRBD1 | CASSPLAGGEETQYF | TGTGCCAGCAGTCCTTTGGCAGGGGGCGAAGAGACCCAGTACTTC
TRBJ1-5 | TRBV4-1 | - | - | CASSGGVTNQPQHF | TGCGCCAGCAGCGGGGGGGTGACGAATCAGCCCCAGCATTTT
TRBJ2-7 | TRBV19 | - | TRBD1 | CASSIDRGPYEQYF | TGTGCCAGTAGTATAGACAGGGGGCCGTACGAGCAGTACTTC